This note documents a single T cell receptor (beta chain) sequence. Germline values: CDR1 GTSNPN, CDR2 SVGIG (reference sequence). Trimming removed 2 bases from V and 7 bases from J; junction bases left unmatched: 8. The CDR3 spans 14 residues. This sample was included in a study of blood T cell repertoires in COVID-19. Data came from immunoSEQ multiplex PCR; TCRdb stores just in-frame clones and leaves some out. The sample lists about 300,000 clones; approximately 81% were seen once. The sample was PBMCs or T cells enriched from blood (not recorded which). J is TRBJ1-5 and V is TRBV30; 7 bases match TRBD1. The clonotype comes from a woman in her twenties or thirties who had been exposed to COVID-19. The CDR3 is CAWSPGTERQPQHF. The DNA for the CDR3 is TGTGCCTGGAGTCCCGGGACAGAAAGACAGCCCCAGCATTTT.